This TCR beta chain was sequenced during a study of blood T cell repertoires in COVID-19. In the study's own analysis: Cell counts per sample came from amplifying reference gene primers. Repertoires were generated with immunoSEQ multiplex PCR, while TCRdb's copy carries only in-frame clones and drops some. V and J calls and clone size are as listed in that table; D and trimming were resolved from the DNA. Among 250,000 to 350,000 clones listed, 88% were seen once. The ends lost 6 bases at V and 4 bases at J; junction bases unmatched: 11. The CDR3 has 16 residues. CDR1 and CDR2 (germline): KGHSH, LQKENI.

The sequenced sample consisted of peripheral blood. The clonotype was recovered from a man aged 18 to 30 with active or convalescent COVID-19. The chain carries TRBV18 and TRBJ1-1; TRBD1 matches 10 bases. This chain's CDR3 is CASSSDRGRRGTEAFF. Here the CDR3 DNA reads TGTGCCAGCTCGTCCGACAGGGGGCGCAGGGGCACTGAAGCTTTCTTT.